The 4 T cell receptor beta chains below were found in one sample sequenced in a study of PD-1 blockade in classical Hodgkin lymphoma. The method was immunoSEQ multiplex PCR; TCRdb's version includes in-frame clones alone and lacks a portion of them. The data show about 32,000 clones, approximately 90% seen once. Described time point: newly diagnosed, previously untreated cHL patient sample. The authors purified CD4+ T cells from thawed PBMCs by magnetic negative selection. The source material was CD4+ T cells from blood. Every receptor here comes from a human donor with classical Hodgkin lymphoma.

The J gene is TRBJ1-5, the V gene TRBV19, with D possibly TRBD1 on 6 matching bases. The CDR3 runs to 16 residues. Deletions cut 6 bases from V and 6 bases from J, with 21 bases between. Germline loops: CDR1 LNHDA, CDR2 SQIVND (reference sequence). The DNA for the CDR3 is TGTGCCAGTAGAGTGGGGGCGCGAGGGTTAAGTCAGCCCCAGCATTTT. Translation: CASRVGARGLSQPQHF.

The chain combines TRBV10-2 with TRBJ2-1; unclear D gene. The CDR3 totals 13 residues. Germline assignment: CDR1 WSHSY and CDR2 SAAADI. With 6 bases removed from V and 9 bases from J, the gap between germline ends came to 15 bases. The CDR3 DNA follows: TGCGCCAGCAGCCCACCCGCCACGGCTGAGCAGTTCTTC. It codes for CASSPPATAEQFF.

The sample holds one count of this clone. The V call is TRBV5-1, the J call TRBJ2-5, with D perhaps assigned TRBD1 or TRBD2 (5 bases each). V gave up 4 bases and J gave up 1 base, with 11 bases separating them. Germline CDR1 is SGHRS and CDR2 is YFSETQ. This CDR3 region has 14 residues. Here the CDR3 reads CASSPRGAQETQYF. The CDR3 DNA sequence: TGCGCCAGCAGCCCTCGGGGCGCCCAAGAGACCCAGTACTTC.

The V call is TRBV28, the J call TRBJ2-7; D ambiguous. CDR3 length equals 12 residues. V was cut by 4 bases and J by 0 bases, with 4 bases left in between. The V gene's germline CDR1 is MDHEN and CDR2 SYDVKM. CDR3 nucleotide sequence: TGTGCCAGCAGTTCAAGCTCCTACGAGCAGTACGTC. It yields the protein CASSSSSYEQYV.